The 7 T cell receptor beta chains below were found in one sample sequenced in a study of shared clonotypes between healthy human individuals. Here immunoSEQ multiplex PCR was the method, and the copy in TCRdb shows in-frame clones only, minus some. The sample has about 1 million clones; about 80% are singletons. Specimen: memory CD4+ T cells from PBMCs. Subset here: CD45RA-negative fraction. The origin of the receptors is a man in his late teens or twenties in good health. Some clones in this sample may be carry-over from other donors' samples.

This CDR3 is CAITTGPEGYTF. The CDR3 coding sequence is TGTGCCATCACCACGGGTCCTGAGGGCTACACCTTC. The chain has TRBV10-3 and TRBJ1-2; D not certain. V was trimmed by 7 bases and J by 8 bases, leaving 14 bases between them. This CDR3 is built from 12 residues. CDR1 ENHRY and CDR2 SYGVKD come from the germline V gene.

The chain links TRBV6-6 to TRBJ2-7; possibly TRBD1 for D (5 bases). Germline CDR1 is MNHNY and CDR2 is SVGAGI (reference sequence). The CDR3 extends over 12 amino acids. V shed 10 bases and J shed 6 bases, with 16 bases lying between them. This CDR3 is CATARQGSEQYF. CDR3 bases: TGTGCCACCGCACGCCAGGGTTCCGAGCAGTACTTC.

The chain is built from TRBV15 and TRBJ2-5, with D hard to call. The CDR3 extends over 15 amino acids. Trimming took 5 bases from V and 5 from J, leaving 18 bases between them. Germline loops: CDR1 LNHNV, CDR2 YYDKDF (reference sequence). The CDR3 DNA reads as TGTGCCACCAGCCTTAGGGCAAGACAAGGGGAGACCCAGTACTTC. This encodes CATSLRARQGETQYF.

This chain links TRBV28 with TRBJ1-4; possibly TRBD1 for D (6 bases). V was pared by 0 bases and J by 8 bases, with 13 bases between. The CDR3 loop spans 15 amino acids. Germline CDR1 MDHEN, CDR2 SYDVKM. The CDR3 loop is CASSLWGGLGEKLFF. The CDR3 coding sequence is TGTGCCAGCAGTTTATGGGGGGGGCTGGGAGAAAAACTGTTTTTT.

The chain links TRBV19 to TRBJ2-1, with D maybe TRBD1 (6 bases). Germline-derived CDR1 and CDR2 are LNHDA and SQIVND (reference sequence). The CDR3 spans 15 residues. Trimming stripped 3 bases from V and 0 bases from J, with 9 bases between. CDR3 residues: CASSMGASSYNEQFF. The CDR3 DNA follows: TGTGCCAGTAGTATGGGGGCAAGCTCCTACAATGAGCAGTTCTTC.

The chain combines TRBV10-3 with TRBJ1-1; D is unresolved. The CDR3 extends over 14 amino acids. CDR1 and CDR2 (germline): ENHRY, SYGVKD. Trimming took off 3 bases at V and 4 bases at J, with 12 bases between the two ends. DNA of the CDR3: TGTGCCATCAGTGAAGTTGGAGGAGGCACTGAAGCTTTCTTT. Translation: CAISEVGGGTEAFF.

The chain joins TRBV6-5 to TRBJ1-3; 9 nucleotides align to TRBD1. J lost 3 bases, V lost 0 bases, and 3 bases had no gene match. Germline values: CDR1 MNHEY, CDR2 SVGAGI. The CDR3 is made up of 16 amino acids. The CDR3 region is CASSYSTGGFGNTIYF. The DNA for the CDR3 is TGTGCCAGCAGTTACTCTACAGGGGGCTTTGGAAACACCATATATTTT.